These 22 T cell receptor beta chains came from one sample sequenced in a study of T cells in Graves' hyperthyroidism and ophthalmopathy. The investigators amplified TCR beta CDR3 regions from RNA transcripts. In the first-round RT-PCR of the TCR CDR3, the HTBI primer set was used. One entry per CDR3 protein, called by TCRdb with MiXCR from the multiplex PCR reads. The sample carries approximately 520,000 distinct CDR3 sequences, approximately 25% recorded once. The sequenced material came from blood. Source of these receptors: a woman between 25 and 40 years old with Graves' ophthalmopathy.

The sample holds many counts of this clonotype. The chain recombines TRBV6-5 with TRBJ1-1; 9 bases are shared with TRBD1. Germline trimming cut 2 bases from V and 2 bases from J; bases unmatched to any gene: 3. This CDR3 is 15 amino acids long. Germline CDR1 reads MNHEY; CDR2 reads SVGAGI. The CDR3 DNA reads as TGTGCCAGCAGTTACCAGACAGGGGGAAACACTGAAGCTTTCTTT. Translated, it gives CASSYQTGGNTEAFF.

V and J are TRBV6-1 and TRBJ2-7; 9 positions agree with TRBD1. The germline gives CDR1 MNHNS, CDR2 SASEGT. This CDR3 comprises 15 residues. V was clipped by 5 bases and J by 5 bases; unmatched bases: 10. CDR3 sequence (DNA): TGTGCCAGCAGTAAATGGGACAGGGTTATGAACGAGCAGTACTTC. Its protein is CASSKWDRVMNEQYF.

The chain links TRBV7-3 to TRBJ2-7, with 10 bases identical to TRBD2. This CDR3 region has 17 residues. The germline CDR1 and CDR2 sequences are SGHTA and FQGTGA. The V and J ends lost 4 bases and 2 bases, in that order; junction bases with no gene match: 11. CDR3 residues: CASSSTGVAGGPYEQYF. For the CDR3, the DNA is TGTGCCAGCAGCTCCACCGGGGTAGCGGGGGGCCCCTACGAGCAGTACTTC.

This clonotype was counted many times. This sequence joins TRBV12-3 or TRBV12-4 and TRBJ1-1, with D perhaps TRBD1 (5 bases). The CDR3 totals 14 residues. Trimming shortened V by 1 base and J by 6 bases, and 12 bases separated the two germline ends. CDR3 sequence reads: CASSLGQGEAEAFF. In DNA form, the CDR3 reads TGTGCCAGCAGTTTAGGGCAGGGCGAAGCTGAAGCTTTCTTT.

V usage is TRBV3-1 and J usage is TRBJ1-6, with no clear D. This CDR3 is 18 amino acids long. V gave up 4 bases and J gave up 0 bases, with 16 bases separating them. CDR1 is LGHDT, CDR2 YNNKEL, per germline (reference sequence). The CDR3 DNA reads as TGTGCCAGCAGCCTTTACTCCCTTTCGGGCTCCTATAATTCACCCCTCCACTTT. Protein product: CASSLYSLSGSYNSPLHF.

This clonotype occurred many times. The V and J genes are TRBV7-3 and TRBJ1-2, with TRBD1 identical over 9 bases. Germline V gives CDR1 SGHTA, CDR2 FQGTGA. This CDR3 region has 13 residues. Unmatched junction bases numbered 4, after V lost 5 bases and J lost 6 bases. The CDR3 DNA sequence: TGTGCCAGCAGCGAACAGGGGGCGGATGGCTACACCTTC. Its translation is CASSEQGADGYTF.

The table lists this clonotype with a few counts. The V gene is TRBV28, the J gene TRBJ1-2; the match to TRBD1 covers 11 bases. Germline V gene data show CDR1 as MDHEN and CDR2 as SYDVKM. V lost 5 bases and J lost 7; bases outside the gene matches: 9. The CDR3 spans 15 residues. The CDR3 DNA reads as TGTGCCAGCAGTGGTCCGGGGACAGGGGGGCCTGGCTACACCTTC. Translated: CASSGPGTGGPGYTF.

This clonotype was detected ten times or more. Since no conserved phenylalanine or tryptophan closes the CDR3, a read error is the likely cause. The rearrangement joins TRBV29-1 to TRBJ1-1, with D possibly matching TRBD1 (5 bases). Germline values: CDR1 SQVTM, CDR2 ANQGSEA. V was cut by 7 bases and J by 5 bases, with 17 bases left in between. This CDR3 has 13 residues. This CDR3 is CSARVPGGTEAFL. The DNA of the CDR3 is TGCAGCGCTCGGGTCCCCGGGGGGACTGAAGCTTTCCTT.

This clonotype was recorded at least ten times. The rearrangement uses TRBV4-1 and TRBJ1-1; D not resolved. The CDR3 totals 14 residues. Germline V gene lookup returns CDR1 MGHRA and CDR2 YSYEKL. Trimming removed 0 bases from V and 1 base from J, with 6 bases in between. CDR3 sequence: CASSQEWGNTEAFF. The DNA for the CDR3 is TGCGCCAGCAGCCAAGAATGGGGGAACACTGAAGCTTTCTTT.

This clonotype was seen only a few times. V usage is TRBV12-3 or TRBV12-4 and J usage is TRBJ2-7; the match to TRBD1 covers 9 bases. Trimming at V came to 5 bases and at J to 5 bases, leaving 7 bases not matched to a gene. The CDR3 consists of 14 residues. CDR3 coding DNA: TGTGCCAGCAGTCGGACAGGGGTACGGAACGAGCAGTACTTC. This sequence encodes CASSRTGVRNEQYF.

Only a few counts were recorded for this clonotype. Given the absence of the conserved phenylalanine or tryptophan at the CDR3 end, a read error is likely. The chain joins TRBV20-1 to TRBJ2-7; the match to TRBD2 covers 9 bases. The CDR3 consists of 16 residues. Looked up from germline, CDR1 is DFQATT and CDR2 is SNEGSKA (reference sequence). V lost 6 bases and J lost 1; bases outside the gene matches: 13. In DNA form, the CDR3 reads TGCAGTGCCCAGACTAGCGGACCCATTATATCCTACGAGCAGTACTTG. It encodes CSAQTSGPIISYEQYL.

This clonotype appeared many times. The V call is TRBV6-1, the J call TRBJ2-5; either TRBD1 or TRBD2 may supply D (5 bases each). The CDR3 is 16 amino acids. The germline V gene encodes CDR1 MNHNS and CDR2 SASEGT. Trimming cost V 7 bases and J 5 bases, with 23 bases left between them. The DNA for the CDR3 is TGTGCCAGCAAAATCCCAGGGAAATTTGGCGGGGAGACCCAGTACTTC. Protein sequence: CASKIPGKFGGETQYF.

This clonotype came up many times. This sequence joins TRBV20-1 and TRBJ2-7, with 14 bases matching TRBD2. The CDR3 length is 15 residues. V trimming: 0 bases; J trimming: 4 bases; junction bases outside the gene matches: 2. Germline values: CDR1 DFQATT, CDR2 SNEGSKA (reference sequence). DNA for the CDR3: TGCAGTGCTAGAGACCGACTAGCGGGGGGGTACGAGCAGTACTTC. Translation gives CSARDRLAGGYEQYF.

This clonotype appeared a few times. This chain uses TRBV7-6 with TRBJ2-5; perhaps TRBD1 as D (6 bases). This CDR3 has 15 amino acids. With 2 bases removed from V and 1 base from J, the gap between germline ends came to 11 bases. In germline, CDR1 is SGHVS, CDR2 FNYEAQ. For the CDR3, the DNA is TGTGCCAGCAGCTTAAAGGTCAGGGGCCAAGAGACCCAGTACTTC. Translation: CASSLKVRGQETQYF.

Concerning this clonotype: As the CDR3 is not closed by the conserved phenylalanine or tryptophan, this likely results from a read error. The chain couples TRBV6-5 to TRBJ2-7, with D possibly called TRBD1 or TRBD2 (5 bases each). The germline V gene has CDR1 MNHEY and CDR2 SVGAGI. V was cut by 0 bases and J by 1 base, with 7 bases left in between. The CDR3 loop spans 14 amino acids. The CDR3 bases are TGTGCCAGCAGTTACTCGGGGGATTCCTACGAGCAGTACCTC. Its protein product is CASSYSGDSYEQYL.

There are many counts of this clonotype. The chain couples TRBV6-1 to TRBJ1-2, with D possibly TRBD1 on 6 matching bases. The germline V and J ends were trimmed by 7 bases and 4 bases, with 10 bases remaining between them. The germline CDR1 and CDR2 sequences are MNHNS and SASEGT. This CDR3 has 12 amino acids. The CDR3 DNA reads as TGTGCCAGCACTCTGGACAGCTATGGCTACACCTTC. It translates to CASTLDSYGYTF.

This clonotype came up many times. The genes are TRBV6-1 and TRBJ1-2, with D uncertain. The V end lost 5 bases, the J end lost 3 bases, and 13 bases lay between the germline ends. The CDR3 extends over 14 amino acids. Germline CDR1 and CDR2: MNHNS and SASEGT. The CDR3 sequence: CASSKLRGDYGYTF. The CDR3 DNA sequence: TGTGCCAGCAGTAAACTCCGGGGAGACTATGGCTACACCTTC.

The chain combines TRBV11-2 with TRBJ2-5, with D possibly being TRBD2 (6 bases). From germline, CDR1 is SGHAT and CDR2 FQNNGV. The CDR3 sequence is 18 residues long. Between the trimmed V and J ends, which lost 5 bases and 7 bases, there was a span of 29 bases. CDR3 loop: CASSGGPRNGVPSGTQYF. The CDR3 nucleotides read TGTGCCAGCAGCGGAGGGCCCCGGAACGGGGTACCCAGTGGGACCCAGTACTTC. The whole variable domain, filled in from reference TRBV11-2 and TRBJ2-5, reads EAGVAQSPRYKIIEKRQSVAFWCNPISGHATLYWYQQILGQGPKLLIQFQNNGVVDDSQLPKDRFSAERLKGVDSTLKIQPAKLEDSAVYLCASSGGPRNGVPSGTQYFGPGTRLLVL.

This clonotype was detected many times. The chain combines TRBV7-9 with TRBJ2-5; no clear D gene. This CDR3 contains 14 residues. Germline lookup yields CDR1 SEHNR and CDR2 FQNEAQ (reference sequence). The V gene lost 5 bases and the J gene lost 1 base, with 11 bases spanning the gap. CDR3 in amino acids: CASSAARTQETQYF. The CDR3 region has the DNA TGTGCCAGCAGCGCGGCGCGCACCCAAGAGACCCAGTACTTC.

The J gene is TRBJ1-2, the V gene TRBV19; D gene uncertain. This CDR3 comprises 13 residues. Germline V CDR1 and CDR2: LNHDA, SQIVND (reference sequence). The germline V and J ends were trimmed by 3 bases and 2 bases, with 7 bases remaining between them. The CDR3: CASSMVQNYGYTF. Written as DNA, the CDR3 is TGTGCCAGTAGTATGGTCCAGAACTATGGCTACACCTTC. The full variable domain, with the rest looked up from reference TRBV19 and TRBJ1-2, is DGGITQSPKYLFRKEGQNVTLSCEQNLNHDAMYWYRQDPGQGLRLIYYSQIVNDFQKGDIAEGYSVSREKKESFPLTVTSAQKNPTAFYLCASSMVQNYGYTFGSGTRLTVV.

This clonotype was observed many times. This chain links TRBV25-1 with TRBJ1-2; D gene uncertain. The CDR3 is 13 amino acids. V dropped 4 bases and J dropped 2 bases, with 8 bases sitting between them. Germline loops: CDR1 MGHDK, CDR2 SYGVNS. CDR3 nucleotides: TGTGCCAGCAGTGTAGGGTTGAACTATGGCTACACCTTC. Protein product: CASSVGLNYGYTF.

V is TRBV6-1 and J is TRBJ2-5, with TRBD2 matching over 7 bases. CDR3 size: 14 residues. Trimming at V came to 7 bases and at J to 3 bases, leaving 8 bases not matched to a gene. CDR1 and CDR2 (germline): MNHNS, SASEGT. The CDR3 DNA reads TGTGCCAGCACCGGACTAGGGGTTGAAGAGACCCAGTACTTC. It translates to CASTGLGVEETQYF.